The 20 T cell receptor beta chains reported below all come from one sample, sequenced in a study of cytomegalovirus exposure and HLA in healthy donors. 13 Jbeta primers and 60 Vbeta primers were used for the PCR. Using immunoSEQ multiplex PCR, the repertoire was profiled, and TCRdb retains in-frame clones only, with some absent. Of roughly 120,000 clones in the sample, roughly 80% were seen once. The sequencing sample was made of PBMCs. The source of these receptors is a female donor in good health and CMV-seropositive.

On this clone itself: One end of the junction fails to match germline, which may point to a read error. J is TRBJ2-5 and V is TRBV7-7, with 7 bases matching TRBD1. The CDR3 sequence is 15 residues long. Germline CDR1 is SSHAT and CDR2 is FNYEAQ (reference sequence). DNA of the CDR3: TGTGCTAGCAGCTTAACGGACAGGCTCCAAGAGACCCAGTACTTC. This gives the protein CASSLTDRLQETQYF. Complete variable domain (other parts from reference TRBV7-7 and TRBJ2-5): GAGVSQSPRYKVTKRGQDVTLRCDPISSHATLYWYQQALGQGPEFLTYFNYEAQPDKSGLPSDRFSAERPEGSISTLTIQRTEQRDSAMYRCASSLTDRLQETQYFGPGTRLLVL.

The V call is TRBV7-4, the J call TRBJ2-7; D might be TRBD1 (6 bases). Trimming shortened V by 5 bases and J by 5 bases, and 19 bases separated the two germline ends. CDR3 length equals 15 residues. The germline V gene encodes CDR1 SGHVT and CDR2 SQSDAQ. CDR3 region: CASSKGWGPADEQYF. CDR3 bases: TGTGCCAGCAGCAAAGGCTGGGGGCCTGCTGACGAGCAGTACTTC.

The table lists this clone with a count of one. The CDR3 nucleotides are TGTGCCAGCAGCTCCATTAAGGAGGGGGCGATCTCCTACGAGCAGTACTTC. Translated, it gives CASSSIKEGAISYEQYF. The chain employs TRBV13 and TRBJ2-7; maybe TRBD1 (7 bases). This CDR3 comprises 17 residues. Looked up from germline, CDR1 is PRHDT and CDR2 is FYEKMQ (reference sequence). V was cut by 4 bases and J by 0 bases, with 19 bases left in between.

The rearrangement joins TRBV5-1 to TRBJ1-6; D unclear. This CDR3 is built from 15 residues. CDR1 SGHRS and CDR2 YFSETQ come from the germline V gene. V lost 3 bases to trimming and J lost 0 bases, with 7 bases between them. The CDR3 nucleotides are TGCGCCAGCAGCTCCTCTAGCTCCTATAATTCACCCCTCCACTTT. Its protein is CASSSSSSYNSPLHF.

This clone was seen only a few times. The rearrangement links TRBV18 to TRBJ1-4; 10 nucleotides line up with TRBD1. The germline V gene has CDR1 KGHSH and CDR2 LQKENI. This CDR3 comprises 16 residues. V lost 6 bases to trimming and J lost 2 bases; unmatched junction nucleotides: 6. CDR3 protein: CASSGTGAATNEKLFF. The DNA for the CDR3 is TGTGCCAGCTCGGGGACAGGGGCGGCGACTAATGAAAAACTGTTTTTT. The full variable domain, with the rest looked up from reference TRBV18 and TRBJ1-4, is NAGVMQNPRHLVRRRGQEARLRCSPMKGHSHVYWYRQLPEEGLKFMVYLQKENIIDESGMPKERFSAEFPKEGPSILRIQQVVRGDSAAYFCASSGTGAATNEKLFFGSGTQLSVL.

This sequence joins TRBV7-9 and TRBJ2-5; 11 bases map to TRBD1. CDR3 length: 14 amino acids. Germline trimming cut 3 bases from V and 8 bases from J; bases unmatched to any gene: 5. The germline gives CDR1 SEHNR, CDR2 FQNEAQ (reference sequence). The DNA of the CDR3 is TGTGCCAGCAGCTTTTCTGGGACAGGGGGAACCCAGTACTTC. Translation gives CASSFSGTGGTQYF.

This clone was observed once. This chain connects TRBV30 to TRBJ2-5; TRBD2 is a possible D gene (6 bases). CDR3 length: 10 residues. The V gene's germline CDR1 is GTSNPN and CDR2 SVGIG (reference sequence). The V gene lost 5 bases and the J gene lost 13 bases, with 14 bases spanning the gap. CDR3 in amino acids: CAWSSGLLYF. The CDR3 DNA reads as TGTGCCTGGTCCTCGGGACTCCTGTACTTC.

V and J are TRBV25-1 and TRBJ1-6, with 7 nucleotides matching TRBD1. This CDR3 contains 14 residues. V was pared by 7 bases and J by 7 bases, with 7 bases of the junction left unmatched. Germline lookup yields CDR1 MGHDK and CDR2 SYGVNS. CDR3 sequence: CASKRQGNNSPLHF. In DNA form, the CDR3 reads TGTGCCAGCAAACGACAGGGTAACAATTCACCCCTCCACTTT.

This chain joins TRBV7-2 and TRBJ2-5, with a possible D match to TRBD2 (5 bases). Trimming cost V 4 bases and J 0 bases, with 15 bases left between them. This CDR3 spans 16 amino acids. Per the germline V gene, CDR1 is SGHTA and CDR2 is FQGNSA. This chain's CDR3 is CASSSDGIINQETQYF. The CDR3, as DNA: TGTGCCAGCAGCTCGGACGGGATCATTAACCAAGAGACCCAGTACTTC.

This sequence joins TRBV4-1 and TRBJ2-7, with 9 bases identical to TRBD1. The J segment lost 5 bases and the V segment lost 3 bases, leaving 5 bases of the junction unmatched. Germline CDR1 and CDR2: MGHRA and YSYEKL. The CDR3 runs to 14 residues. This chain's CDR3 is CASSHTGTGNEQYF. The CDR3, as DNA: TGCGCCAGCAGCCATACCGGGACAGGGAACGAGCAGTACTTC.

This chain joins TRBV4-3 and TRBJ2-5; TRBD2 matches 7 bases. The germline V gene encodes CDR1 LGHNA and CDR2 YSLEER. CDR3 length: 16 amino acids. V lost 0 bases, J lost 4 bases, and 8 bases stayed unmatched. CDR3 in DNA: TGCGCCAGCAGCCAAGAGGGATGGGGGGAGGGAGAGACCCAGTACTTC. This encodes CASSQEGWGEGETQYF.

V is TRBV11-2 and J is TRBJ2-4; D ambiguous. This CDR3 region has 14 residues. Trimming pared 5 bases from V and 0 bases from J, leaving 8 bases between. Germline CDR1 is SGHAT and CDR2 is FQNNGV. The CDR3 sequence: CASSPFLAKNIQYF. The CDR3 DNA follows: TGTGCCAGCAGCCCTTTCCTAGCCAAAAACATTCAGTACTTC.

V is TRBV6-5 and J is TRBJ2-7; D possibly corresponds to TRBD2 (6 bases). The length of the CDR3 is 15 residues. The germline V gene encodes CDR1 MNHEY and CDR2 SVGAGI. Trimming took 5 bases from V and 5 from J, leaving 19 bases between them. For the CDR3, the DNA is TGTGCCAGCAGTCGAACCGCCGGGGGACCAAACGAGCAGTACTTC. This translates into CASSRTAGGPNEQYF.

The gene calls are TRBV4-1 and TRBJ1-2; 9 bases map to TRBD1. The V and J ends lost 1 base and 5 bases, in that order; junction bases with no gene match: 8. Germline V gene sequence: CDR1 MGHRA, CDR2 YSYEKL. The CDR3 contains 16 residues. The CDR3 reads CASSQATGTGLYGYTF. The CDR3 coding sequence is TGCGCCAGCAGCCAAGCCACCGGGACAGGGCTTTATGGCTACACCTTC.

The genes are TRBV19 and TRBJ2-7; the D gene is possibly TRBD2 (6 bases). Germline V gene sequence: CDR1 LNHDA, CDR2 SQIVND (reference sequence). The CDR3 has 13 amino acids. The germline V and J ends were trimmed by 10 bases and 4 bases, with 17 bases remaining between them. As DNA, the CDR3 is TGTGCCACCTCGCGGGGTACCCAATACGAGCAGTACTTC. This encodes CATSRGTQYEQYF.

The CDR3 region is CASSLYGGGAVRNEQFF. DNA for the CDR3: TGTGCCAGCAGTTTATACGGCGGGGGGGCCGTAAGGAATGAGCAGTTCTTC. The chain has TRBV27 and TRBJ2-1, with 9 positions matching TRBD2. Germline trimming cut 1 base from V and 7 bases from J; bases unmatched to any gene: 11. This CDR3 is 17 amino acids long. In germline, CDR1 is MNHEY, CDR2 SMNVEV (reference sequence).

Written as DNA, the CDR3 is TGTGCCAGCAGCTTACGTGGACAGGGCAAGCGAGGCTACACCTTC. It encodes CASSLRGQGKRGYTF. The chain is built from TRBV7-2 and TRBJ1-2; TRBD1 aligns across 8 bases. Germline CDR1 and CDR2: SGHTA and FQGNSA. This CDR3 is built from 15 residues. V shed 2 bases, J shed 8 bases, and the junction held 10 bases outside the gene matches.

The chain recombines TRBV14 with TRBJ1-1; D not certain. Trimming stripped 6 bases from V and 0 bases from J, with 11 bases between. The CDR3 is 14 amino acids. Germline V lookup: CDR1 SGHDN, CDR2 FVKESK. CDR3 sequence (DNA): TGTGCCAGCAGTACAGTGGATCTGAACACTGAAGCTTTCTTT. Residues: CASSTVDLNTEAFF. Full variable domain (missing parts from reference TRBV14 and TRBJ1-1): EAGVTQFPSHSVIEKGQTVTLRCDPISGHDNLYWYRRVMGKEIKFLLHFVKESKQDESGMPNNRFLAERTGGTYSTLKVQPAELEDSGVYFCASSTVDLNTEAFFGQGTRLTVV.

This clone was picked up a small number of times. J is TRBJ1-2 and V is TRBV7-9; possibly TRBD1 for D (6 bases). The V and J ends lost 6 bases and 6 bases respectively, with 20 bases between them. From germline, CDR1 is SEHNR and CDR2 FQNEAQ (reference sequence). This CDR3 is 15 amino acids long. CDR3 sequence: CASRNGTLRPDGYTF. The CDR3 nucleotides read TGTGCCAGCAGGAATGGGACACTACGACCTGATGGCTACACCTTC.

The gene calls are TRBV18 and TRBJ1-6; D is unclear. Germline V gene data show CDR1 as KGHSH and CDR2 as LQKENI. The CDR3 loop spans 16 amino acids. V lost 3 bases and J 9 bases, leaving 18 bases between the germline ends. This CDR3 reads CASSPVSTSAGSPLHF. CDR3 in DNA: TGTGCCAGCTCACCCGTAAGCACTTCTGCGGGTTCACCCCTCCACTTT. The full variable domain, completed using reference TRBV18 and TRBJ1-6, is NAGVMQNPRHLVRRRGQEARLRCSPMKGHSHVYWYRQLPEEGLKFMVYLQKENIIDESGMPKERFSAEFPKEGPSILRIQQVVRGDSAAYFCASSPVSTSAGSPLHFGNGTRLTVT.